This TCR beta chain was captured by sequencing in a study of response to subunit inactivated influenza vaccine. Findings and caveats of the study: Each seasonal flu vaccination may recruit only limited new T cells, authors suggested.

TCRdb passed the RT-PCR reads through MiXCR, listing each CDR3 protein once. The sample has about 180,000 distinct CDR3 sequences, around 10% seen once; the top ten hold roughly 40%. This clonotype was counted at least ten times. As yet, its antigen is unknown. The CDR3 length is 10 residues. V dropped 6 bases and J dropped 3 bases, with 6 bases sitting between them. The V gene's germline CDR1 is DFQATT and CDR2 SNEGSKA (reference sequence). This receptor was taken from a man between 50 and 69 years old who received an inactivated influenza vaccine. J is TRBJ2-7 and V is TRBV20-1; D not certain. Sequences were derived from CD8+ T cells sorted from PBMCs, sampled roughly 24 months after vaccination. The CDR3, as DNA: TGCAGTGCCAACGACTACGAGCAGTACTTC. It is translated as CSANDYEQYF.